Below are 27 T cell receptor beta chains sequenced from a single sample in a study of cytomegalovirus exposure and HLA in healthy donors (dated by TCRdb to 2017 to 2019). Libraries were constructed by the immunoSEQ multiplex PCR assay. For the multiplex PCR, a mixture combining 60 forward primers for TCR Vbeta segments and 13 reverse primers for TCR Jbeta segments was used. The table comes from immuneACCESS by way of TCRdb, which keeps in-frame sequences with V and J called. Part of the clones is missing from these tables; in studies checked, under half for an unresolved V gene and the rest for unknown reasons. The sample table records around 190,000 clones. The ten most abundant clones make up around 0.95% of the sample. Sequenced material: PBMCs. The receptors shown here come from a woman aged 25 to 39 in good health and CMV-seropositive.

The J gene is TRBJ1-4, the V gene TRBV9; D not resolved. Germline CDR1 SGDLS, CDR2 YYNGEE. The CDR3 runs 14 residues. V lost 4 bases to trimming and J lost 5 bases, with 12 bases between them. CDR3 nucleotide sequence: TGTGCCAGCAGCCCCCTTAAGGAGAATGAAAAACTGTTTTTT. Residues: CASSPLKENEKLFF. Full variable domain (missing parts from reference TRBV9 and TRBJ1-4): DSGVTQTPKHLITATGQRVTLRCSPRSGDLSVYWYQQSLDQGLQFLIQYYNGEERAKGNILERFSAQQFPDLHSELNLSSLELGDSALYFCASSPLKENEKLFFGSGTQLSVL.

The rearrangement uses TRBV6-6 and TRBJ1-3; tentatively, D is TRBD1 (6 bases). Per germline, CDR1 MNHNY and CDR2 SVGAGI (reference sequence). V was trimmed by 2 bases and J by 0 bases, leaving 11 bases between them. The CDR3 sequence is 16 residues long. The CDR3 loop reads CASSYTTGNSGNTIYF. The CDR3 DNA follows: TGTGCCAGCAGTTACACGACAGGTAACTCTGGAAACACCATATATTTT.

V and J are TRBV10-3 and TRBJ1-1; 8 bases line up with TRBD1. The germline gives CDR1 ENHRY, CDR2 SYGVKD. The CDR3 is 19 residues long. Germline trimming cut 4 bases from V and 1 base from J; bases unmatched to any gene: 17. CDR3 loop: CAISVLSKPGGMGNTEAFF. CDR3 in DNA: TGTGCCATCAGTGTTCTTTCGAAACCAGGGGGCATGGGGAACACTGAAGCTTTCTTT.

V and J are TRBV10-3 and TRBJ1-5; D remains ambiguous. V gave up 7 bases and J gave up 1 base, with 8 bases separating them. Germline V gene lookup returns CDR1 ENHRY and CDR2 SYGVKD. The CDR3 covers 13 residues. DNA for the CDR3: TGTGCCATCAAGGAGGGAAGCAATCAGCCCCAGCATTTT. Translating it yields CAIKEGSNQPQHF.

The chain recombines TRBV5-4 with TRBJ1-2, with D hard to call. V was pared by 1 base and J by 4 bases, with 11 bases between. Germline V gives CDR1 SGHNT, CDR2 YYREEE (reference sequence). This CDR3 is built from 14 residues. The CDR3 DNA sequence: TGTGCCAGCAGCTTGCTGGGGAGTGGCTATGGCTACACCTTC. As protein: CASSLLGSGYGYTF.

This chain connects TRBV11-2 to TRBJ1-4; D is unclear. The germline CDR1 and CDR2 sequences are SGHAT and FQNNGV. The CDR3 sequence is 14 residues long. With 2 bases removed from V and 6 bases from J, the gap between germline ends came to 10 bases. The CDR3 protein is CASSLSWRDEKLFF. CDR3 DNA sequence: TGTGCCAGCAGCTTATCGTGGAGGGATGAAAAACTGTTTTTT.

The rearrangement links TRBV2 to TRBJ1-3, with D possibly TRBD1 on 5 matching bases. The CDR3 runs to 17 residues. The germline V and J ends were trimmed by 5 bases and 1 base, with 18 bases remaining between them. CDR1 and CDR2 (germline): SNHLY, FYNNEI. The DNA for the CDR3 is TGTGCCAGCAGTATACGACAGACCCCTTCTTCTGGAAACACCATATATTTT. It specifies CASSIRQTPSSGNTIYF. Full variable domain (remainder filled in from reference TRBV2 and TRBJ1-3): EPEVTQTPSHQVTQMGQEVILRCVPISNHLYFYWYRQILGQKVEFLVSFYNNEISEKSEIFDDQFSVERPDGSNFTLKIRSTKLEDSAMYFCASSIRQTPSSGNTIYFGEGSWLTVV.

The chain recombines TRBV7-9 with TRBJ2-2; 8 bases fit TRBD2. The length of the CDR3 is 16 residues. The J segment lost 7 bases and the V segment lost 5 bases, leaving 12 bases of the junction unmatched. The germline gives CDR1 SEHNR, CDR2 FQNEAQ (reference sequence). The CDR3: CASSRSGEVFGGELFF. For the CDR3, the DNA is TGTGCCAGCAGCCGTAGCGGGGAGGTCTTTGGCGGGGAGCTGTTTTTT.

The chain employs TRBV9 and TRBJ2-4; D possibly corresponds to TRBD2 (6 bases). The CDR3 totals 14 residues. V lost 1 base, J lost 6 bases, and 11 bases lay in between. Germline lookup yields CDR1 SGDLS and CDR2 YYNGEE. As DNA, the CDR3 is TGTGCCAGCAGCGTATCCGGGAGCATAAACATTCAGTACTTC. Its translation: CASSVSGSINIQYF.

For this clone: The junction departs from germline at one end; a sequencing error may be responsible. The sample contains more than one DNA sequence encoding this CDR3. The rearrangement links TRBV6-5 to TRBJ1-5; D gene uncertain. The CDR3 has 15 residues. Germline lookup yields CDR1 MNHEY and CDR2 SVGAGI. Here the CDR3 reads CASSWYQDSNQPQHF. In DNA form, the CDR3 reads TGTGCCAGTAGTTGGTACCAGGATAGCAATCAGCCCCAGCATTTT.

The chain links TRBV7-8 to TRBJ1-3; weak D call: TRBD1 (6 bases). V shed 5 bases and J shed 0 bases, with 20 bases lying between them. The CDR3 has 18 residues. Germline CDR1 reads SGHVS; CDR2 reads FQNEAQ. CDR3 coding DNA: TGTGCCAGCAGCACCAGGACAGCCGATCCGAGCTCTGGAAACACCATATATTTT. Its protein product is CASSTRTADPSSGNTIYF.

The V gene is TRBV9, the J gene TRBJ2-1; TRBD2 matches at 7 bases. The germline gives CDR1 SGDLS, CDR2 YYNGEE. The V and J ends lost 0 bases and 5 bases, in that order; junction bases with no gene match: 14. The CDR3 spans 18 residues. CDR3 DNA sequence: TGTGCCAGCAGCGTAGCCTCATATGTAGGACTAGAGGACAATGAGCAGTTCTTC. Amino acids: CASSVASYVGLEDNEQFF.

The V gene is TRBV15, the J gene TRBJ2-7; TRBD2 matches at 7 bases. With 4 bases clipped from V and 3 bases from J, the junction kept 12 bases outside the gene matches. The CDR3 spans 16 residues. CDR1 is LNHNV, CDR2 YYDKDF, per germline (reference sequence). CDR3 bases: TGTGCCACCAGCATCAAACTGGGGGGGTTCGGCTACGAGCAGTACTTC. It is translated as CATSIKLGGFGYEQYF.

This chain uses TRBV6-5 with TRBJ2-7, with 7 bases aligning to TRBD1. Germline V gene sequence: CDR1 MNHEY, CDR2 SVGAGI. The CDR3 length is 14 residues. V dropped 6 bases and J dropped 0; count of bases not matched to a gene: 5. The CDR3: CASSGQELSYEQYF. The CDR3 nucleotides read TGTGCCAGCAGCGGACAGGAGCTCTCCTACGAGCAGTACTTC.

The chain recombines TRBV7-8 with TRBJ2-7; tentatively, D is TRBD2 (5 bases). The V gene's germline CDR1 is SGHVS and CDR2 FQNEAQ. This CDR3 spans 13 amino acids. The V and J ends lost 2 bases and 6 bases respectively, with 11 bases between them. In nucleotides, the CDR3 is TGTGCCAGCAGCTTATTAGCGTCCGGCGAGCAGTACTTC. Its translation is CASSLLASGEQYF.

V gene TRBV5-1 combines with J gene TRBJ2-7; D uncertain. Germline loops: CDR1 SGHRS, CDR2 YFSETQ. Trimming took 3 bases from V and 0 from J, leaving 13 bases between them. This CDR3 is 15 amino acids long. CDR3 sequence (DNA): TGCGCCAGCAGCTCTTACGGTGTTAGCTCCTACGAGCAGTACTTC. Its protein product is CASSSYGVSSYEQYF.

The chain uses TRBV29-1 and TRBJ2-2; possible D gene TRBD1, 6 bases. Germline CDR1 is SQVTM and CDR2 is ANQGSEA. V was pared by 4 bases and J by 7 bases, with 19 bases between. The CDR3 consists of 15 residues. CDR3 residues: CSVVMGAVYSGELFF. CDR3 nucleotides: TGCAGCGTTGTGATGGGGGCGGTCTACAGCGGGGAGCTGTTTTTT.

The V and J genes are TRBV28 and TRBJ1-1, with D maybe TRBD1 (5 bases). CDR1 is MDHEN and CDR2 is SYDVKM in the germline V gene. V was clipped by 5 bases and J by 3 bases, with 16 bases between them. CDR3 size: 15 residues. CDR3 sequence reads: CASSIPGERDTEAFF. The CDR3 bases are TGTGCCAGCAGTATACCGGGGGAACGGGACACTGAAGCTTTCTTT.

This chain joins TRBV6-1 and TRBJ1-1; 10 positions agree with TRBD1. CDR1 and CDR2 (germline): MNHNS, SASEGT. The CDR3 totals 15 residues. V lost 7 bases to trimming and J lost 8 bases; unmatched junction nucleotides: 13. The CDR3 here is CASTFPGTGDLEAFF. CDR3 DNA sequence: TGTGCCAGCACTTTTCCCGGGACAGGGGACTTAGAAGCTTTCTTT.

The chain joins TRBV6-5 to TRBJ1-2; 10 positions agree with TRBD1. Germline trimming cut 5 bases from V and 5 bases from J; bases unmatched to any gene: 11. Looked up from germline, CDR1 is MNHEY and CDR2 is SVGAGI. This CDR3 has 16 amino acids. As DNA, the CDR3 is TGTGCCAGCAGTAACTACCGGGACAGGGGTTTTTATGGCTACACCTTC. Its protein product is CASSNYRDRGFYGYTF.

J is TRBJ1-3 and V is TRBV9; tentative D call: TRBD1 (5 bases). Per the germline V gene, CDR1 is SGDLS and CDR2 is YYNGEE. The CDR3 runs to 16 residues. Trimming cost V 2 bases and J 4 bases, with 16 bases left between them. In DNA form, the CDR3 reads TGTGCCAGCAGCGTTGCGGGACCAGGAGGCGGAAACACCATATATTTT. Protein: CASSVAGPGGGNTIYF.

The rearrangement joins TRBV18 to TRBJ2-1; D is perhaps TRBD2 (6 bases). V was pared by 3 bases and J by 0 bases, with 12 bases between. The germline gives CDR1 KGHSH, CDR2 LQKENI. CDR3 length: 16 amino acids. This CDR3 is CASSPAGSPSYNEQFF. As DNA, the CDR3 is TGTGCCAGCTCACCCGCCGGGAGTCCCTCCTACAATGAGCAGTTCTTC.

The chain is built from TRBV6-6 and TRBJ2-1, with 14 bases lining up with TRBD2. Germline loops: CDR1 MNHNY, CDR2 SVGAGI (reference sequence). V lost 4 bases, J lost 10 bases, and 6 bases stayed unmatched. CDR3 length: 15 amino acids. CDR3 sequence: CASSSEGLAGAEQFF. The CDR3 DNA reads TGTGCCAGCAGTTCGGAGGGACTAGCGGGAGCCGAGCAGTTCTTC.

The rearrangement uses TRBV10-3 and TRBJ2-1, with 10 bases identical to TRBD2. The junction had 7 bases not matched to a gene; V was cut back by 0 bases and J by 2 bases. There are 18 residues in the CDR3. Germline values: CDR1 ENHRY, CDR2 SYGVKD. The CDR3 DNA sequence: TGTGCCATCAGTGAGTCGCCTAGCGGGAGTTATACCTACAATGAGCAGTTCTTC. Protein sequence: CAISESPSGSYTYNEQFF.

The rearrangement links TRBV5-1 to TRBJ2-1; 16 nucleotides match TRBD2. After removal of 0 bases from V and 10 bases from J, the junction contained 7 bases not matched to a gene. This CDR3 has 17 residues. Germline loops: CDR1 SGHRS, CDR2 YFSETQ. This chain's CDR3 is CASSLGGTSGGDGEQFF. DNA for the CDR3: TGCGCCAGCAGCTTGGGAGGGACTAGCGGGGGGGATGGCGAGCAGTTCTTC.

V is TRBV4-1 and J is TRBJ2-1, with 7 bases that match TRBD2. The V and J ends lost 1 base and 4 bases, in that order; junction bases with no gene match: 7. The germline CDR1 and CDR2 sequences are MGHRA and YSYEKL. This CDR3 is built from 16 residues. The CDR3: CASSQVGRAVYNEQFF. DNA for the CDR3: TGCGCCAGCAGCCAAGTTGGGAGGGCTGTGTACAATGAGCAGTTCTTC.

This chain joins TRBV28 and TRBJ2-7; 8 bases fit TRBD1. Germline V gene data show CDR1 as MDHEN and CDR2 as SYDVKM. The CDR3 is 13 amino acids. Trimming cost V 5 bases and J 2 bases; bases outside gene matches: 2. CDR3 residues: CASSDRGTYEQYF. Here the CDR3 DNA reads TGTGCCAGCAGTGACAGGGGAACCTACGAGCAGTACTTC. Combining the CDR3 with reference TRBV28 and TRBJ2-7 gives the whole variable domain DVKVTQSSRYLVKRTGEKVFLECVQDMDHENMFWYRQDPGLGLRLIYFSYDVKMKEKGDIPEGYSVSREKKERFSLILESASTNQTSMYLCASSDRGTYEQYFGPGTRLTVT.